This T cell receptor beta chain was identified in a study of blood T cells in healthy people across ages. Trimming cost V 7 bases and J 6 bases, with 15 bases left between them. The CDR3 covers 13 residues. The germline V gene encodes CDR1 MNHNS and CDR2 SASEGT. A second PCR of about 6 to 11 cycles used a sample-barcoded 5' primer and a J-beta primer mix. One entry per CDR3 protein, called by TCRdb with MiXCR from the 5' RACE reads. The sample lists approximately 490,000 distinct CDR3 sequences, about 24% occurring once. The same data also contributed to another study, on T cells of mothers and their children.

The chain is built from TRBV6-1 and TRBJ1-1; the D gene is possibly TRBD1 (5 bases). Sequencing was performed on blood. The clonotype was recovered from a boy aged 10-17 years in good health. The CDR3 sequence: CASITDWGAEAFF. The CDR3 DNA sequence: TGTGCCAGCATTACGGACTGGGGCGCTGAAGCTTTCTTT.